This T cell receptor beta chain was profiled in a study of OX40 agonist ivuxolimab in advanced cancers. As for the study more broadly: Ivuxolimab was an agonistic, fully human IgG2 monoclonal antibody directed against OX40 (CD134), a costimulatory receptor. The purpose of peripheral TCRbeta sequencing was to test whether ivuxolimab changed TCR sequence diversity and led to clonal T-cell expansion. Patients were allowed to have had prior anti-PD-1, anti-PD-L1 or anti-CTLA-4 therapy, and approximately 40% of the dose-escalation patients had been treated with checkpoint inhibitors. Partial responses occurred in three dose-escalation patients, of whom one had hepatocellular carcinoma and two had cutaneous melanoma. The paper reports the monotherapy dose-escalation portion (N of about 50 patients) of the phase I ivuxolimab trial. Intravenous ivuxolimab was administered to patients every 2 weeks at six dose levels: 0.01, 0.1, 0.3, 1.5, 3 and 10 mg/kg. A male proportion of 82.7% and a mean age of 60 years, ranging from 23 to 79, were recorded for the dose-escalation cohort. Of the roughly 50 dose-escalation patients, hepatocellular carcinoma was present in approximately 20, melanoma in some 15, renal cell carcinoma in 9 and head and neck cancer in 9.

From the germline V gene, CDR1 is SGHRS and CDR2 is YFSETQ. Spanning cysteine to phenylalanine, the CDR3 consists of 16 amino acids. The read is trimmed to its CDR3 DNA, 48 bases read in frame from base 1. The trial excluded patients who had a history of autoimmune disease or who were on systemic immunosuppression. In every dose cohort, peripheral blood was drawn for TCR sequencing at baseline, cycle 4 day 1, and cycle 7 day 1. The samples were taken from a phase I, first-in-human, multicenter, open-label dose-escalation trial of ivuxolimab. Adults with locally advanced or metastatic melanoma, renal cell, hepatocellular, or head and neck squamous cell carcinoma were enrolled in the trial. Before TCR sequencing, CD4+ T cells and CD8+ T cells were sorted from peripheral blood as separate populations. In regard to this clone: Its specific antigen is unknown. Base qualities are not at hand, and no much larger clone is one base apart.

For sequencing of the TCRbeta CDR3 region, genomic DNA was extracted from the sorted cells. The immunoSEQ Assay was used to sequence the TCRbeta CDR3 regions. TCRdb obtained this table from immuneACCESS and retained in-frame rearrangements with V and J assigned. These tables miss some clones; where compared with another copy, unresolved V genes account for less than half of the shortfall, and the remainder is unexplained. The sample yields 55,000 to 70,000 clones; over 85% were counted once. 1% to 1.2% of the sample is in the top ten clones. Broad study findings and their caveats: At doses of 0.1 to 3.0 mg/kg, clonal expansion of both CD4+ and CD8+ blood T cells was observed from baseline to week 6. After ivuxolimab, more expanded clones were found on average in CD8+ T cells than in CD4+ T cells. Which antigens the clonally expanded peripheral T cells were specific for was not determined. Low levels of normalized T-cell clonal expansion were also seen in some patients who did not respond. In the 0.1-3.0 mg/kg groups, partial responders were among the patients with the lowest normalized peripheral clonal expansion, particularly in CD8+ T cells.

The clonotype originates from an adult with an advanced solid tumor such as melanoma, head and neck, liver or kidney cancer. The sequence joins TRBV5-1 to TRBJ2-7, with 9 bases matching TRBD2. The end of the DNA aligns better with TRBJ2-5, so the J call may be wrong. The sequences come from CD4+ or CD8+ T cells sorted from blood, collected in a trial of the OX40 agonist ivuxolimab. The nucleotide sequence reads as follows: TGCGCCAGCAGCTTGGGCCTAGCGGGGAGCCAAGAGACCCAGTACTTC. This sequence encodes CASSLGLAGSQETQYF.